What follows are 25 T cell receptor beta chains derived from one specimen sequenced in a study of T cell repertoires in cytomegalovirus infection. In TCRdb, the reads were re-called with MiXCR into one record per CDR3 protein. The sample contains some 62,000 distinct CDR3 sequences, around 21% of which appear only once. Their antigens are not known. The sample here was CD8+ T cells from cultured PBMCs, taken from culture after CMV antigen stimulation. The receptors come from a human donor in good health (CMV status not recorded). Some clones in this sample may be carry-over from other donors' samples.

The table lists this clonotype with a few counts. This chain links TRBV5-5 with TRBJ2-1; TRBD1 aligns across 10 bases. Germline V gene data show CDR1 as SGHKS and CDR2 as YYEKEE (reference sequence). The V gene end was trimmed by 4 bases and the J gene end by 1 base; junction bases not matched to a gene: 8. The CDR3 extends over 17 amino acids. CDR3 sequence: CASSITRTGGSYNEQFF. The CDR3 DNA reads as TGTGCCAGCAGCATAACCCGGACAGGGGGTTCCTACAATGAGCAGTTCTTC.

This clonotype was counted at least ten times. The V gene is TRBV6-5, the J gene TRBJ2-1; 10 bases agree with TRBD1. Per germline, CDR1 MNHEY and CDR2 SVGAGI. The CDR3 is 16 amino acids. V was pared by 4 bases and J by 2 bases, with 5 bases of the junction left unmatched. The CDR3, as DNA: TGTGCCAGCAGTTCATGGGACAGGGGCGCCTACAATGAGCAGTTCTTC. Translating it yields CASSSWDRGAYNEQFF.

There are a few counts of this clonotype. The chain links TRBV7-2 to TRBJ2-7, with TRBD1 matching 8 bases. The CDR3 is 20 residues long. V lost 5 bases and J lost 2; bases outside the gene matches: 23. The germline CDR1 and CDR2 sequences are SGHTA and FQGNSA. CDR3 nucleotides: TGTGCCAGCAGCGCGGGGTACCGGGACAGGCCGATTACCCACCCCTACGAGCAGTACTTC. Its protein is CASSAGYRDRPITHPYEQYF.

The rearrangement links TRBV27 to TRBJ2-7, with 7 nucleotides matching TRBD1. This CDR3 is 15 amino acids long. Germline CDR1 MNHEY, CDR2 SMNVEV (reference sequence). V gave up 3 bases and J gave up 2 bases; unmatched junction bases: 7. The DNA for the CDR3 is TGTGCCAGCAGTTTTTCCGGGACAGTAACCTACGAGCAGTACTTC. Its translation is CASSFSGTVTYEQYF.

J is TRBJ1-5 and V is TRBV12-5, with D unclear. The ends were cut back, 1 base at V and 1 base at J, with 8 bases in the middle. The CDR3 is 15 residues long. Germline lookup yields CDR1 LGHNT and CDR2 FRNRAP. CDR3 bases: TGTGCTAGTGGTTTGGACTGGGCGAGCAATCAGCCCCAGCATTTT. It is translated as CASGLDWASNQPQHF.

This clonotype was counted a few times. The chain recombines TRBV7-2 with TRBJ2-3; 8 bases map to TRBD2. The CDR3 covers 16 residues. Losses at the gene ends were 8 bases for V and 1 base for J; bases not matched to a gene: 11. The germline gives CDR1 SGHTA, CDR2 FQGNSA. CDR3 nucleotide sequence: TGTGCCAGCGATAAATTAGTACTAGCGGGCACAGATACGCAGTATTTT. Translating it yields CASDKLVLAGTDTQYF.

This clonotype was recorded only once. The V call is TRBV12-3 or TRBV12-4, the J call TRBJ2-2; perhaps TRBD2 as D (5 bases). The CDR3 length is 17 residues. V lost 4 bases and J lost 6, with 21 bases in between. CDR3 nucleotides: TGTGCCAGCAGTTCCGCTGTCAGCGGTCCGGTGGCCGGGGAGCTGTTTTTT. This encodes CASSSAVSGPVAGELFF.

This clonotype has just a few counts. In DNA form, the CDR3 reads TGCAGTGCTAACGATAAGGGACAGGGGAGATACAATGAGCAGTTCTTC. Encoded protein: CSANDKGQGRYNEQFF. The chain couples TRBV20-1 to TRBJ2-1, with 10 positions matching TRBD1. J lost 4 bases, V lost 4 bases, and 10 bases had no gene match. CDR1 is DFQATT and CDR2 is SNEGSKA in the germline V gene (reference sequence). The CDR3 length is 16 residues.

This sequence joins TRBV4-3 and TRBJ1-6; 7 bases line up with TRBD1. The V gene end was trimmed by 0 bases and the J gene end by 7 bases; junction bases not matched to a gene: 6. From germline, CDR1 is LGHNA and CDR2 YSLEER. This CDR3 has 16 residues. In DNA, the CDR3 is TGCGCCAGCAGCCAAGAGGCAGGGGGAAGGAATTCACCCCTCCACTTT. Encoded protein: CASSQEAGGRNSPLHF.

This clonotype was seen only a few times. The chain joins TRBV28 to TRBJ1-2; the D is unclear. There are 15 residues in the CDR3. In germline, CDR1 is MDHEN, CDR2 SYDVKM. The ends were cut back, 2 bases at V and 3 bases at J, with 13 bases in the middle. CDR3 sequence: CASSLEGMDYYGYTF. For the CDR3, the DNA is TGTGCCAGCAGTTTAGAAGGGATGGACTACTATGGCTACACCTTC.

The J gene is TRBJ2-5, the V gene TRBV12-3 or TRBV12-4; the D gene is possibly TRBD1 (5 bases). This CDR3 has 12 residues. V was clipped by 6 bases and J by 4 bases, with 9 bases between them. For the CDR3, the DNA is TGTGCCAGCAGCCCCAGGGTAGAGACCCAGTACTTC. It translates to CASSPRVETQYF.

This clonotype was detected ten times or more. The V gene is TRBV7-6, the J gene TRBJ2-3; 13 bases fit TRBD2. Germline V gene sequence: CDR1 SGHVS, CDR2 FNYEAQ. This CDR3 is built from 16 residues. With 1 base clipped from V and 4 bases from J, the junction kept 2 bases outside the gene matches. CDR3 loop: CASSLELAGGPDTQYF. DNA for the CDR3: TGTGCCAGCAGCTTAGAACTAGCGGGGGGGCCAGATACGCAGTATTTT.

This clonotype appeared a few times. The chain recombines TRBV12-3 or TRBV12-4 with TRBJ1-1; D is ambiguous. This CDR3 has 15 residues. Deletions cut 2 bases from V and 2 bases from J, with 12 bases between. The chain's CDR3 is CASSLSQESNTEAFF. DNA of the CDR3: TGTGCCAGCAGTTTAAGTCAGGAGTCCAACACTGAAGCTTTCTTT.

The J gene is TRBJ1-1, the V gene TRBV19, with TRBD1 matching over 7 bases. With V trimmed by 3 bases and J by 3 bases, 10 bases remained unmatched. Germline V gene lookup returns CDR1 LNHDA and CDR2 SQIVND (reference sequence). The CDR3 extends over 16 amino acids. DNA of the CDR3: TGTGCCAGTAGTATTTACCACAGGGGTTATGACACTGAAGCTTTCTTT. Its translation is CASSIYHRGYDTEAFF.

This clonotype has only a few counts. V and J are TRBV27 and TRBJ1-1; D might be TRBD1 (5 bases). The CDR3 sequence is 14 residues long. Trimming removed 0 bases from V and 10 bases from J, with 15 bases in between. In germline, CDR1 is MNHEY, CDR2 SMNVEV (reference sequence). The DNA of the CDR3 is TGTGCCAGCAGTTTATCGGTAGACAGAGTCGGAGCTTTCTTT. Residues: CASSLSVDRVGAFF.

This chain uses TRBV7-6 with TRBJ2-7; D gene unclear. CDR3 length equals 11 residues. Trimming took 6 bases from V and 5 from J, leaving 8 bases between them. Germline values: CDR1 SGHVS, CDR2 FNYEAQ. This CDR3 reads CASRGSNEQYF. For the CDR3, the DNA is TGTGCCAGCAGGGGGTCCAACGAGCAGTACTTC.

This clonotype has just a few counts. The chain couples TRBV28 to TRBJ2-7; D is unclear. This CDR3 comprises 13 residues. The germline CDR1 and CDR2 sequences are MDHEN and SYDVKM. V was cut by 6 bases and J by 4 bases, with 13 bases left in between. This CDR3 reads CASSLFDTYEQYF. The CDR3 DNA reads as TGTGCCAGCAGCCTATTCGACACGTACGAGCAGTACTTC.

This clonotype occurred a few times. The chain joins TRBV7-2 to TRBJ2-7; D is perhaps TRBD2 (8 bases). V gave up 2 bases and J gave up 3 bases, with 20 bases separating them. The CDR3 consists of 17 residues. The germline V gene has CDR1 SGHTA and CDR2 FQGNSA. The CDR3, as DNA: TGTGCCAGCAGCTTATCACGGGGGGGGACAGCTTACTACGAGCAGTACTTC. The encoded protein is CASSLSRGGTAYYEQYF.

The chain employs TRBV7-6 and TRBJ1-1; D is unresolved. CDR1 is SGHVS, CDR2 FNYEAQ, per germline. Between the trimmed V and J ends, which lost 4 bases and 1 base, there was a span of 10 bases. The CDR3 covers 14 residues. CDR3 in amino acids: CASSSGRENTEAFF. CDR3 in DNA: TGTGCCAGCAGCTCAGGACGGGAGAACACTGAAGCTTTCTTT.

This clonotype has more than one count but fewer than ten. The V and J genes are TRBV4-1 and TRBJ2-3; D possibly corresponds to TRBD2 (6 bases). The V gene's germline CDR1 is MGHRA and CDR2 YSYEKL. The CDR3 spans 15 residues. V lost 0 bases, J lost 2 bases, and 9 bases lay in between. The CDR3 here is CASSQERDATDTQYF. CDR3 sequence (DNA): TGCGCCAGCAGCCAAGAGCGGGATGCCACAGATACGCAGTATTTT.

This clonotype has more than one count but fewer than ten. The rearrangement links TRBV12-3 or TRBV12-4 to TRBJ1-1, with TRBD1 as a possible D gene (5 bases). The V gene lost 5 bases and the J gene lost 1 base, with 20 bases spanning the gap. The CDR3 loop spans 17 amino acids. For the CDR3, the DNA is TGTGCCAGCAGTGAAACCGACCCCAGGGCTGGGAACACTGAAGCTTTCTTT. Translating gives CASSETDPRAGNTEAFF.

This chain connects TRBV6-2 or TRBV6-3 to TRBJ2-7; tentatively, D is TRBD1 (5 bases). V was clipped by 2 bases and J by 0 bases, with 8 bases between them. CDR1 and CDR2 from the germline V gene are MNHEY and SVGEGT. The CDR3 length is 14 residues. The CDR3 DNA follows: TGTGCCAGCAGTTACGGGGCGTACTCCTACGAGCAGTACTTC. It is translated as CASSYGAYSYEQYF.

The chain couples TRBV27 to TRBJ1-2; 8 bases match TRBD1. This CDR3 has 13 residues. Losses at the gene ends were 3 bases for V and 8 bases for J; bases not matched to a gene: 5. Germline-derived CDR1 and CDR2 are MNHEY and SMNVEV (reference sequence). The chain's CDR3 is CASSLDRERGYTF. The CDR3 nucleotides are TGTGCCAGCAGTTTGGACAGGGAGCGGGGCTACACCTTC.

This clonotype was observed a handful of times. The chain has TRBV4-3 and TRBJ2-1; 8 nucleotides line up with TRBD2. In germline, CDR1 is LGHNA, CDR2 YSLEER. With 5 bases clipped from V and 7 bases from J, the junction kept 13 bases outside the gene matches. This CDR3 is built from 16 residues. This CDR3 reads CASSRGLTGGRNEQFF. The CDR3 DNA follows: TGCGCCAGCAGCAGGGGACTGACGGGGGGGCGAAATGAGCAGTTCTTC.

V usage is TRBV7-9 and J usage is TRBJ2-7; 8 nucleotides agree with TRBD1. The V gene end was trimmed by 4 bases and the J gene end by 3 bases; junction bases not matched to a gene: 11. CDR3 length: 16 amino acids. Germline-derived CDR1 and CDR2 are SEHNR and FQNEAQ (reference sequence). This CDR3 is CASSSRAGGPLYEQYF. CDR3 sequence (DNA): TGTGCCAGCAGCTCGCGTGCAGGGGGCCCCCTCTACGAGCAGTACTTC.